This T cell receptor beta chain originates from a study of T cells in women clearing cervical HPV infection. For this clone: Sequencing ends 3 residues short of the CDR3 end; the germline J gene provides the rest.

Germline CDR1 SGHTA, CDR2 FQGTGA. The CDR3 sequence is 15 residues long. Data came from immunoSEQ multiplex PCR; TCRdb stores just in-frame clones and leaves some out. This repertoire includes 25,000 to 35,000 clones. Material: blood buffy coat. The chain links TRBV7-3 to TRBJ1-1; TRBD1 is a possible D gene (5 bases). The receptor was derived from a woman between 18 and 75 years old with a cervical HPV16 infection that either progressed to CIN3+ or cleared (not recorded which). The CDR3 DNA, read in part, is TGTGCCAGCAGCTTAGGACCCCCTGAGCAGGGAGGA. It translates to CASSLGPPEQGG. The CDR3, in full, reads CASSLGPPEQGGAFF.